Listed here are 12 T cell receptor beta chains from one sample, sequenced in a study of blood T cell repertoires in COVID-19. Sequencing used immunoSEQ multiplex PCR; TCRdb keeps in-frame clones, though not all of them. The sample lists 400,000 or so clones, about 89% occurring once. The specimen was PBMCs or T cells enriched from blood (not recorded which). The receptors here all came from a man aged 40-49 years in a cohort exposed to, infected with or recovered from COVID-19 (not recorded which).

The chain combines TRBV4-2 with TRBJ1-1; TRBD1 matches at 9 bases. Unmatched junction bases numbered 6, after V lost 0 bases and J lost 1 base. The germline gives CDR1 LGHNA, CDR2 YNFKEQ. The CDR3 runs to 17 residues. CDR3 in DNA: TGTGCCAGCAGCCAAGAGCTGGGACAGGGAGGGAACACTGAAGCTTTCTTT. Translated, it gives CASSQELGQGGNTEAFF.

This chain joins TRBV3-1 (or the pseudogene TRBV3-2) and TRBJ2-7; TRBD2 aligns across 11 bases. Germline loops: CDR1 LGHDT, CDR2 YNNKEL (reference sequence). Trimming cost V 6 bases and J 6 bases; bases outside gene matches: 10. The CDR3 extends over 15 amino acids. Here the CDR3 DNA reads TGTGCCAGCAGTCAACTAGCGGGAGTTCGTCGCGAGCAGTACTTC. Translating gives CASSQLAGVRREQYF.

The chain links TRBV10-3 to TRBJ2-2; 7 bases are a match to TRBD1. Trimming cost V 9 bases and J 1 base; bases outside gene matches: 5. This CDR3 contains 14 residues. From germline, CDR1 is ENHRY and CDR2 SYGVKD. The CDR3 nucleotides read TGTGCCATGGGACAGACCAAGAACACCGGGGAGCTGTTTTTT. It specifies CAMGQTKNTGELFF.

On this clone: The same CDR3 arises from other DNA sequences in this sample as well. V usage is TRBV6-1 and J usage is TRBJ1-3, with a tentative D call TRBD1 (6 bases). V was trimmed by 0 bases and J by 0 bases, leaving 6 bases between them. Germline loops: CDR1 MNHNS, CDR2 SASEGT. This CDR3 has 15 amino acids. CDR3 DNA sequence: TGTGCCAGCAGTGAAGCAGGGGGCTCTGGAAACACCATATATTTT. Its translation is CASSEAGGSGNTIYF.

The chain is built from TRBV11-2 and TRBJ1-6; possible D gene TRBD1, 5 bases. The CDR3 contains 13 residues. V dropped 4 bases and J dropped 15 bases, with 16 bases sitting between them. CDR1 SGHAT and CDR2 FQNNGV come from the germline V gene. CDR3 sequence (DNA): TGTGCCAGCAGCTACTCCTCAGTGGGGCTCCTCCACTTT. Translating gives CASSYSSVGLLHF.

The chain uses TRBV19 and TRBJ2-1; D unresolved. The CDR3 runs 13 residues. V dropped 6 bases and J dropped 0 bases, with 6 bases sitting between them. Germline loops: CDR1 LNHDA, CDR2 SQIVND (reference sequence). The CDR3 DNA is TGTGCCAGTAGCGAGGACTCCTACAATGAGCAGTTCTTC. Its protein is CASSEDSYNEQFF.

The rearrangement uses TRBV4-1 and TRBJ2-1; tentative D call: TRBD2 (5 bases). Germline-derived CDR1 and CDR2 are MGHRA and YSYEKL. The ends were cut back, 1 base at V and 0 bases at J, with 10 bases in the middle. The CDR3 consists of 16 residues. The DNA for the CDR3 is TGCGCCAGCAGCCAAGCAGCGGCCAGCTCCTACAATGAGCAGTTCTTC. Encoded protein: CASSQAAASSYNEQFF.

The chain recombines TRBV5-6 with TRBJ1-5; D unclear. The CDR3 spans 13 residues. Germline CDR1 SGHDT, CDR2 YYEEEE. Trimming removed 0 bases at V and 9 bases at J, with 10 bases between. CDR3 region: CASSLGGGRPQHF. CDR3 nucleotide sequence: TGTGCCAGCAGCTTGGGGGGAGGTAGGCCCCAGCATTTT.

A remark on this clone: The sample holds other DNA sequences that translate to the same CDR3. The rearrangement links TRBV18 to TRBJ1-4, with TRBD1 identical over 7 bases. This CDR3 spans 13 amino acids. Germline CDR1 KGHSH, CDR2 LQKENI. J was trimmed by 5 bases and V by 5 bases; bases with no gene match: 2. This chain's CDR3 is CASSRGRNEKLFF. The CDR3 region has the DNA TGTGCCAGCTCAAGGGGGCGCAATGAAAAACTGTTTTTT.

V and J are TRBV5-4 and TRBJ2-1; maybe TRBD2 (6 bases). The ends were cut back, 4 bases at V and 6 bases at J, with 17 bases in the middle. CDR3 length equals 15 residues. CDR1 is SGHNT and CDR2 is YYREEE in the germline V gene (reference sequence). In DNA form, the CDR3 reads TGTGCCAGCAGCGAACCCGGGACTCTACTCAATGAGCAGTTCTTC. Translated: CASSEPGTLLNEQFF. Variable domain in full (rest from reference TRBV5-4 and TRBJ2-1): ETGVTQSPTHLIKTRGQQVTLRCSSQSGHNTVSWYQQALGQGPQFIFQYYREEENGRGNFPPRFSGLQFPNYSSELNVNALELDDSALYLCASSEPGTLLNEQFFGPGTRLTVL.

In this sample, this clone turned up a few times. This CDR3 is CASSQEGTVRYEQYF. The CDR3 DNA sequence: TGCGCCAGCAGCCAAGAGGGGACAGTACGCTACGAGCAGTACTTC. The chain carries TRBV4-1 and TRBJ2-7, with 7 bases matching TRBD1. CDR1 is MGHRA and CDR2 is YSYEKL in the germline V gene. V shed 0 bases and J 3 bases; nucleotides not matched to a gene: 5. The CDR3 spans 15 residues.

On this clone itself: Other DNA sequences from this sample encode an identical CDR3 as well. The CDR3 protein is CATSTNRGNEQFF. The CDR3 DNA is TGTGCCACCAGCACGAACAGGGGGAATGAGCAGTTCTTC. The chain is built from TRBV15 and TRBJ2-1; 8 nucleotides match TRBD1. V trimming: 4 bases; J trimming: 7 bases; junction bases outside the gene matches: 3. This CDR3 has 13 amino acids. Germline CDR1 LNHNV, CDR2 YYDKDF (reference sequence). The whole variable domain, remainder taken from reference TRBV15 and TRBJ2-1, is DAMVIQNPRYQVTQFGKPVTLSCSQTLNHNVMYWYQQKSSQAPKLLFHYYDKDFNNEADTPDNFQSRRPNTSFCFLDIRSPGLGDTAMYLCATSTNRGNEQFFGPGTRLTVL.